These T cell receptor beta chains were read from a single sample in a study of T-cell memory formation after mild COVID-19. TCRdb itself ran the 5' RACE reads through MiXCR, one entry per CDR3 protein. The table includes 400,000 to 500,000 distinct CDR3 sequences, 20% detected once. Source material: PBMCs or a T cell subset sorted from them (not recorded which). These receptors all come from an adult woman who had mild COVID-19 (a few samples of this study predate the infection). Cell type and time point are not known. Each CDR3 is given with its conserved first and last residue. D genes are given only for firm matches. Where a row states a size, it is once, few, many or the class of an expanded clone; other rows omit it.

j_call cdr3_length clone_size v_call d_call cdr3_nt cdr3_aa
TRBJ2-1 17 - TRBV7-3 - TGTGCCAGCAGCTCCCAGGGGAGAGCGGCGCTTGGCAATGAGCAGTTCTTC CASSSQGRAALGNEQFF
TRBJ2-2 15 - TRBV6-7 TRBD1 TGTGCCAGCAGTTACTCCAGGGGGCGGGCCGGGGAGCTGTTTTTT CASSYSRGRAGELFF
TRBJ2-7 16 - TRBV5-6 TRBD1 TGTGCCAGCAGCTTGGAGGGGACAGGGCCCACCTACGAGCAGTACTTC CASSLEGTGPTYEQYF
TRBJ2-7 12 - TRBV20-1 - TGCAGTGCTAGGGGTTACTCCTACGAGCAGTACTTC CSARGYSYEQYF
TRBJ1-1 13 few TRBV3-1 - TGTGCCAGCAGCCAGGCCTCAGCCGGTGAAGCTTTCTTT CASSQASAGEAFF
TRBJ1-6 15 - TRBV6-5 - TGTGCCAGCAGTCCTCCAGGGGTAGGGGATTCACCCCTCCACTTT CASSPPGVGDSPLHF
TRBJ1-2 16 - TRBV5-6 TRBD1 TGTGCCAGCAGCTTGTCATACAGGGGGGAAGACTATGGCTACACCTTC CASSLSYRGEDYGYTF
TRBJ2-1 20 few TRBV5-1 TRBD2 TGCGCCAGCAGCGATCGTTACGGGACTAGCGGGAGGCGGCGTCACAATGAGCAGTTCTTC CASSDRYGTSGRRRHNEQFF
TRBJ2-3 14 few TRBV6-5 - TGTGCCAGCAGTAACGGGGCTGAGTCGGATACGCAGTATTTT CASSNGAESDTQYF
TRBJ1-3 16 - TRBV5-5 TRBD1 TGTGCCAGCAGCCCCGCAGGGGGCCGCTCTGGAAACACCATATATTTT CASSPAGGRSGNTIYF
TRBJ2-4 13 few TRBV27 - TGTGCCAGCAGTTTCGGGCAGACCAACATTCAGTACTTC CASSFGQTNIQYF
TRBJ1-2 15 - TRBV6-5 TRBD1 TGTGCCAGCAGTAAAACAGGGGGCGCGGGCTATGGCTACACCTTC CASSKTGGAGYGYTF
TRBJ1-5 11 few TRBV28 - TGTGCCAGCAGTTTAGAACAGCCCCAGCATTTT CASSLEQPQHF
TRBJ1-2 13 - TRBV24-1 TRBD1 TGTGCCACCAGTGAAGGGGGCTCATATGGCTACACCTTC CATSEGGSYGYTF
TRBJ2-3 13 - TRBV29-1 - TGCAGCGTTGGCGGGTGGACGACAGATACGCAGTATTTT CSVGGWTTDTQYF
TRBJ2-3 14 - TRBV20-1 - TGCAGTGCTAAAGTGGGGCTTGGCACAGATACGCAGTATTTT CSAKVGLGTDTQYF
TRBJ2-1 18 - TRBV5-1 TRBD2 TGCGCCAGCAGCTTCACGGGACTAGCGGGATTATCCTACAATGAGCAGTTCTTC CASSFTGLAGLSYNEQFF
TRBJ2-2 14 many TRBV12-3/TRBV12-4 TRBD2 TGTGCCAGCGGACTAGCGGCACACACCGGGGAGCTGTTTTTT CASGLAAHTGELFF
TRBJ2-7 13 - TRBV7-9 - TGTGCCAGCAGTCTCACCGGGAGAGACGAGCAGTACTTC CASSLTGRDEQYF
TRBJ2-2 17 - TRBV3-1 - TGTGCCAGCAGCCGCTATTCCGGTCCCGCGAACACCGGGGAGCTGTTTTTT CASSRYSGPANTGELFF
TRBJ2-2 16 few TRBV5-1 - TGCGCCAGCAGCTTGGCCAATGGGGAGAACACCGGGGAGCTGTTTTTT CASSLANGENTGELFF
TRBJ2-1 14 - TRBV2 TRBD2 TGTGCCAGCGCCAAAGGGACTAGCTGGAATGAGCAGTTCTTC CASAKGTSWNEQFF
TRBJ2-1 15 - TRBV5-1 - TGCGCCAGCAGCTTGGCCCGAGACCAAAACAATGAGCAGTTCTTC CASSLARDQNNEQFF
TRBJ1-1 13 - TRBV9 - TGTGCCAGCAGCGTAGTAGAGTACACTGAAGCTTTCTTT CASSVVEYTEAFF
TRBJ2-7 15 once TRBV27 - TGTGCCAGCAGGCTACAGACCAGGAGCTCCTACGAGCAGTACTTC CASRLQTRSSYEQYF
TRBJ1-2 13 few TRBV29-1 - TGCAGCGTACCGGGACGGGGAAACTATGGCTACACCTTC CSVPGRGNYGYTF
TRBJ1-1 14 few TRBV6-5 TRBD1 TGTGCCAGCAGGGCGTCAGGGGGCAAGACTGAAGCTTTCTTT CASRASGGKTEAFF
TRBJ1-2 17 - TRBV20-1 - TGCAGTGCCCCGGGTCGGGGAGGGGGGTCCGGAGGATATGGCTACACCTTC CSAPGRGGGSGGYGYTF
TRBJ1-5 17 - TRBV4-1 TRBD1 TGCGCCAGCAGCCTCTCGGACAGGGGGCTAGGCAATCAGCCCCAGCATTTT CASSLSDRGLGNQPQHF
TRBJ2-2 16 few TRBV7-9 TRBD2 TGTGCCAGCAGCTTACGGGCGGGGGGAAACACCGGGGAGCTGTTTTTT CASSLRAGGNTGELFF
TRBJ2-2 15 few TRBV24-1 - TGTGCCACCAGTGATCGTAGTAAAAACACCGGGGAGCTGTTTTTT CATSDRSKNTGELFF
TRBJ1-1 13 few TRBV19 - TGTGCCACGCGGTTAAGGGGGAACACTGAAGCTTTCTTT CATRLRGNTEAFF
TRBJ1-5 16 - TRBV15 - TGTGCCACCAGCGTACTTAGGTTAGACATCAATCAGCCCCAGCATTTT CATSVLRLDINQPQHF
TRBJ2-3 13 many TRBV12-3/TRBV12-4 - TGTGCCAGCAGCCGGGATCTCACAGATACGCAGTATTTT CASSRDLTDTQYF
TRBJ2-7 15 few TRBV12-3/TRBV12-4 TRBD2 TGTGCCAGCAGCACCGGGCTAGCGGGCGGCTACGAGCAGTACTTC CASSTGLAGGYEQYF
TRBJ1-5 15 - TRBV19 TRBD1 TGTGCCAGTAGTACAGGGGGTTTCGGCAATCAGCCCCAGCATTTT CASSTGGFGNQPQHF
TRBJ1-1 16 few TRBV5-1 - TGCGCCAGCAGCACCCAAGTACAGGGCTTGAACACTGAAGCTTTCTTT CASSTQVQGLNTEAFF
TRBJ1-1 13 many TRBV24-1 - TGTGCCACCAGCCGGACGGAGAACACTGAAGCTTTCTTT CATSRTENTEAFF
TRBJ2-5 15 - TRBV23-1 - TGCGCCAGCAGTCACACAGCCGGGACTCGAGAGACCCAGTACTTC CASSHTAGTRETQYF
TRBJ1-1 12 - TRBV6-1 - TGTGCCAGCAAGATCATGAACACTGAAGCTTTCTTT CASKIMNTEAFF
TRBJ1-2 15 few TRBV5-1 TRBD1 TGCGCCAGCAGCTTGGAAGGGACAGGGGGCTCCGGCTACACCTTC CASSLEGTGGSGYTF
TRBJ2-7 16 few TRBV5-6 TRBD2 TGTGCCAGCAGCTTGGGTGGCGGGAGAAGGGAACACGAGCAGTACTTC CASSLGGGRREHEQYF
TRBJ2-1 15 - TRBV15 TRBD2 TGTGCCACCAGCAGAGAATGGGGACTATACAATGAGCAGTTCTTC CATSREWGLYNEQFF
TRBJ1-1 13 few TRBV5-6 - TGTGCCAGCAGCTTGGAACAGGCCACTGAAGCTTTCTTT CASSLEQATEAFF
TRBJ2-1 14 - TRBV12-3/TRBV12-4 - TGTGCCAGCAGTTTATCTCTTTCCTACAATGAGCAGTTCTTC CASSLSLSYNEQFF
TRBJ2-1 16 few TRBV12-3/TRBV12-4 - TGTGCCAGCAGTCCTTGGGACGGCCGCTCCTACAATGAGCAGTTCTTC CASSPWDGRSYNEQFF
TRBJ2-1 15 - TRBV20-1 TRBD2 TGCAGTGCTACAAACCCTAGCGGGACTCACTCATTTAAGTTCTTC CSATNPSGTHSFKFF
TRBJ2-1 16 few TRBV3-1 TRBD2 TGTGCCAGCAGCCAGACCCTAGCGGGGGGGCAAGATGAGCAGTTCTTC CASSQTLAGGQDEQFF
TRBJ2-2 19 few TRBV21-1 - TGTGCCAGCAGCAAAGCAAGGAAAGGGACAGACTCGAACACCGGGGAGCTGTTTTTT CASSKARKGTDSNTGELFF
TRBJ1-1 13 - TRBV5-1 - TGCGCCAGCAGCTTGGAGGCAGGGAGGTTCGCTTTCTTT CASSLEAGRFAFF
TRBJ2-1 12 few TRBV29-1 - TGCAGCGTACAGACTAGTAGCCATGAGCAGTTCTTC CSVQTSSHEQFF
TRBJ1-2 15 few TRBV10-3 - TGTGCCATCAGCACTAACATTTCCAGGGGAAGGGGCTACACCTTC CAISTNISRGRGYTF
TRBJ2-2 15 few TRBV12-3/TRBV12-4 TRBD1 TGTGCCAGCGGGGAGGGGACAGGGATCACCGGGGAGCTGTTTTTT CASGEGTGITGELFF
TRBJ1-2 14 - TRBV12-3/TRBV12-4 TRBD1 TGTGCCAGCAGTTTCGCGGCAGGGGGTTATGGCTACACCTTC CASSFAAGGYGYTF
TRBJ2-7 13 - TRBV5-1 TRBD1 TGCGCCAGCAGCACCATGACAGGGAACGAGCAGTACTTC CASSTMTGNEQYF
TRBJ2-1 15 - TRBV3-1 - TGTGCCAGCAGCCAAGTGAATTCAGAGTCCCTGGGGCAGTTCTTC CASSQVNSESLGQFF
TRBJ1-2 14 - TRBV2 - TGTGCCAGCAGTGAAGGGCGTAGCGGCTATGGCTACACCTTC CASSEGRSGYGYTF
TRBJ2-1 14 few TRBV12-3/TRBV12-4 - TGTGCCAGCAGCCCCCCAACAGGGATGGATGAGCAGTTCTTC CASSPPTGMDEQFF
TRBJ1-2 15 - TRBV5-1 - TGCGCCAGCAGCCCCCTCCCCGGTGTCCCGAAAGGCTACACCTTC CASSPLPGVPKGYTF